The 28 T cell receptor beta chains listed next were all sequenced from one sample in a study of blood T cell repertoires in COVID-19. Libraries were prepared by immunoSEQ multiplex PCR; TCRdb keeps only in-frame clonotypes and omits some of them. The sample consists of about 45,000 clones, 69% of them appearing once. Sequencing was carried out using peripheral blood. These receptor sequences come from a man older than 75 with acute or convalescent COVID-19.

V usage is TRBV5-1 and J usage is TRBJ2-7, with 10 bases aligning to TRBD2. Germline CDR1 is SGHRS and CDR2 is YFSETQ. V dropped 2 bases and J dropped 0; count of bases not matched to a gene: 5. This CDR3 is 16 amino acids long. Here the CDR3 reads CASSFSASGSSYEQYF. The CDR3 DNA reads TGCGCCAGCAGCTTCTCGGCTAGCGGGAGCTCCTACGAGCAGTACTTC.

The chain uses TRBV3-1 (or the pseudogene TRBV3-2) and TRBJ2-7; 10 bases map to TRBD2. Per the germline V gene, CDR1 is LGHDT and CDR2 is YNNKEL (reference sequence). Trimming cost V 5 bases and J 6 bases; bases outside gene matches: 10. The CDR3 contains 15 residues. CDR3 DNA sequence: TGTGCCAGCAGCTCCCTAGCGGGGGCGCGGTCCGAGCAGTACTTC. Protein sequence: CASSSLAGARSEQYF.

V is TRBV4-3 and J is TRBJ1-1; 10 bases map to TRBD1. The germline gives CDR1 LGHNA, CDR2 YSLEER. The CDR3 is made up of 15 amino acids. The V segment lost 0 bases and the J segment 9 bases; nucleotides outside the gene matches: 7. The CDR3 region is CASSQDGGTGDQAFF. CDR3 DNA: TGCGCCAGCAGCCAAGATGGGGGGACAGGGGACCAAGCTTTCTTT.

V and J are TRBV2 and TRBJ1-2; the D gene is possibly TRBD1 (6 bases). The CDR3 runs 16 residues. CDR1 is SNHLY, CDR2 FYNNEI, per germline. The V and J ends lost 8 bases and 3 bases respectively, with 22 bases between them. The CDR3 spells CASHFPGGGRDYGYTF. In nucleotides, the CDR3 is TGTGCCAGCCATTTCCCCGGGGGGGGGCGGGACTATGGCTACACCTTC.

CDR3 region: CASSRMTALNTGELFF. CDR3 nucleotide sequence: TGCGCCAGCAGCCGGATGACAGCCCTGAACACCGGGGAGCTGTTTTTT. This chain joins TRBV5-1 and TRBJ2-2; weak D call: TRBD1 (5 bases). The CDR3 is 16 residues long. CDR1 is SGHRS, CDR2 YFSETQ, per germline. V was cut by 4 bases and J by 1 base, with 14 bases left in between.

The rearrangement uses TRBV29-1 and TRBJ1-5; unclear D gene. CDR1 and CDR2 (germline): SQVTM, ANQGSEA. The V end lost 5 bases, the J end lost 0 bases, and 11 bases lay between the germline ends. This CDR3 spans 14 amino acids. DNA of the CDR3: TGCAGCGTTTGCGACGGGGATAGCAATCAGCCCCAGCATTTT. It translates to CSVCDGDSNQPQHF.

The chain has TRBV3-1 (or the pseudogene TRBV3-2) and TRBJ2-7; 15 nucleotides align to TRBD2. J was trimmed by 3 bases and V by 2 bases; bases with no gene match: 2. The CDR3 is 16 residues long. The germline V gene has CDR1 LGHDT and CDR2 YNNKEL (reference sequence). This CDR3 reads CASSQRTSGRDYEQYF. The CDR3 DNA follows: TGTGCCAGCAGCCAACGGACTAGCGGGAGGGACTACGAGCAGTACTTC.

The V call is TRBV2, the J call TRBJ1-1, with 8 bases aligning to TRBD1. V was clipped by 6 bases and J by 7 bases; unmatched bases: 10. This CDR3 has 14 amino acids. The germline gives CDR1 SNHLY, CDR2 FYNNEI. The CDR3 nucleotides are TGTGCCAGCAGCGGACAGGGACCCTCCTTTGAAGCTTTCTTT. Amino acids: CASSGQGPSFEAFF. The complete variable domain, with remaining parts taken from reference TRBV2 and TRBJ1-1, reads EPEVTQTPSHQVTQMGQEVILRCVPISNHLYFYWYRQILGQKVEFLVSFYNNEISEKSEIFDDQFSVERPDGSNFTLKIRSTKLEDSAMYFCASSGQGPSFEAFFGQGTRLTVV.

This clone was observed many times. The chain has TRBV5-1 and TRBJ2-1; 10 bases agree with TRBD2. This CDR3 is built from 14 residues. Germline V gene sequence: CDR1 SGHRS, CDR2 YFSETQ. V dropped 7 bases and J dropped 7; count of bases not matched to a gene: 8. The CDR3 nucleotides read TGCGCCAGCGAGAAAGCGGGAGGGCGGAATGAGCAGTTCTTC. Its protein is CASEKAGGRNEQFF.

The chain couples TRBV3-1 (or the pseudogene TRBV3-2) to TRBJ2-2; D perhaps matches TRBD1 (5 bases). The germline V gene encodes CDR1 LGHDT and CDR2 YNNKEL (reference sequence). Between the trimmed V and J ends, which lost 1 base and 3 bases, there was a span of 15 bases. This CDR3 comprises 17 residues. The CDR3 is CASSQVVAGPDTGELFF. CDR3 DNA: TGTGCCAGCAGCCAAGTGGTAGCAGGGCCCGACACCGGGGAGCTGTTTTTT.

This clone was seen more than once but under ten times. The chain employs TRBV5-1 and TRBJ1-1; possibly TRBD1 for D (5 bases). Deletions cut 7 bases from V and 0 bases from J, with 10 bases between. The CDR3 is made up of 13 amino acids. From germline, CDR1 is SGHRS and CDR2 YFSETQ. CDR3 loop: CASQDNMNTEAFF. CDR3 DNA: TGCGCCAGCCAGGACAACATGAACACTGAAGCTTTCTTT. Based on the CDR3 plus reference TRBV5-1 and TRBJ1-1, the full variable domain is KAGVTQTPRYLIKTRGQQVTLSCSPISGHRSVSWYQQTPGQGLQFLFEYFSETQRNKGNFPGRFSGRQFSNSRSEMNVSTLELGDSALYLCASQDNMNTEAFFGQGTRLTVV.

The rearrangement uses TRBV13 and TRBJ2-1; 12 bases line up with TRBD2. The germline V gene encodes CDR1 PRHDT and CDR2 FYEKMQ (reference sequence). CDR3 length equals 17 residues. After removal of 5 bases from V and 5 bases from J, the junction contained 10 bases not matched to a gene. The CDR3 nucleotides are TGTGCCAGCAGCATAGCGGCTAGCGGGGGGGCTCACAATGAGCAGTTCTTC. Translating gives CASSIAASGGAHNEQFF.

V usage is TRBV5-5 and J usage is TRBJ1-5; D perhaps matches TRBD1 (5 bases). Trimming shortened V by 3 bases and J by 0 bases, and 13 bases separated the two germline ends. The germline gives CDR1 SGHKS, CDR2 YYEKEE (reference sequence). The CDR3 is 16 amino acids. CDR3 sequence reads: CASSWGDNYSNQPQHF. The CDR3 nucleotides are TGTGCCAGCAGCTGGGGGGATAATTATAGCAATCAGCCCCAGCATTTT.

V is TRBV15 and J is TRBJ2-7, with D possibly being TRBD1 (6 bases). Trimming stripped 2 bases from V and 5 bases from J, with 10 bases between. This CDR3 has 13 amino acids. Germline V gives CDR1 LNHNV, CDR2 YYDKDF (reference sequence). This chain's CDR3 is CATSRSTGNEQYF. The CDR3 DNA sequence: TGTGCCACCAGCAGAAGTACAGGGAACGAGCAGTACTTC.

The count of this clone is one. The gene calls are TRBV11-2 and TRBJ2-7, with D possibly being TRBD1 (6 bases). CDR3 size: 16 residues. Germline V gene sequence: CDR1 SGHAT, CDR2 FQNNGV. V was shortened by 5 bases and J by 2 bases, with 19 bases between the two germline ends. In nucleotides, the CDR3 is TGTGCCAGCAGCCCGATAGACAGGAAATCCGCCTACGAGCAGTACTTC. This gives the protein CASSPIDRKSAYEQYF.

V and J are TRBV19 and TRBJ1-5; D may be TRBD1 (5 bases). Trimming pared 4 bases from V and 2 bases from J, leaving 12 bases between. CDR3 size: 15 residues. Germline CDR1 reads LNHDA; CDR2 reads SQIVND (reference sequence). Here the CDR3 DNA reads TGTGCCAGTAGTACAAGACAAGGGGGCAATCAGCCCCAGCATTTT. It specifies CASSTRQGGNQPQHF.

CDR3 in amino acids: CASSTQGAFGYTF. CDR3 coding DNA: TGCGCCAGCAGCACTCAGGGGGCATTTGGCTACACCTTC. The V gene is TRBV5-1, the J gene TRBJ1-2; 8 nucleotides match TRBD1. CDR1 and CDR2 (germline): SGHRS, YFSETQ. The CDR3 runs 13 residues. J was trimmed by 7 bases and V by 4 bases; bases with no gene match: 6.

The CDR3 nucleotides are TGTGCCAGCAGCCTACGGACAGGGACTGAAGCTTTCTTT. Amino acid sequence: CASSLRTGTEAFF. The chain joins TRBV3-1 (or the pseudogene TRBV3-2) to TRBJ1-1; 8 nucleotides match TRBD1. The CDR3 is made up of 13 amino acids. J lost 5 bases, V lost 4 bases, and 3 bases had no gene match. CDR1 and CDR2 (germline): LGHDT, YNNKEL (reference sequence).

The CDR3 loop reads CASSRSLRTATSYNEQFF. In DNA form, the CDR3 reads TGTGCCAGCTCACGATCTCTACGGACAGCAACTTCCTACAATGAGCAGTTCTTC. This sequence joins TRBV18 and TRBJ2-1, with a tentative D call TRBD1 (6 bases). Germline values: CDR1 KGHSH, CDR2 LQKENI. V was clipped by 4 bases and J by 1 base, with 20 bases between them. The CDR3 covers 18 residues.

The sample holds a few counts of this clone. V usage is TRBV25-1 and J usage is TRBJ1-4; D uncertain. The CDR3 contains 13 residues. Germline lookup yields CDR1 MGHDK and CDR2 SYGVNS. Trimming shortened V by 6 bases and J by 6 bases, and 11 bases separated the two germline ends. CDR3 residues: CASRGSSDEKLFF. The CDR3 coding sequence is TGTGCCAGCAGAGGGAGTAGTGATGAAAAACTGTTTTTT. The complete variable domain, with remaining parts taken from reference TRBV25-1 and TRBJ1-4, reads EADIYQTPRYLVIGTGKKITLECSQTMGHDKMYWYQQDPGMELHLIHYSYGVNSTEKGDLSSESTVSRIRTEHFPLTLESARPSHTSQYLCASRGSSDEKLFFGSGTQLSVL.

The chain couples TRBV15 to TRBJ2-3, with 11 bases identical to TRBD2. The germline CDR1 and CDR2 sequences are LNHNV and YYDKDF (reference sequence). This CDR3 has 16 amino acids. With V trimmed by 5 bases and J by 0 bases, 4 bases remained unmatched. Written as DNA, the CDR3 is TGTGCCACCAGCCGAGGGACTAGCGGTAGCACAGATACGCAGTATTTT. Translation gives CATSRGTSGSTDTQYF.

V and J are TRBV7-6 and TRBJ2-7; the match to TRBD2 covers 7 bases. The CDR3 length is 15 residues. V shed 1 base, J shed 3 bases, and the junction held 6 bases outside the gene matches. Germline loops: CDR1 SGHVS, CDR2 FNYEAQ. In DNA form, the CDR3 reads TGTGCCAGCAGCTTAGAAGCAGCGGGGATCTACGAGCAGTACTTC. This encodes CASSLEAAGIYEQYF. Full variable domain (rest looked up from reference TRBV7-6 and TRBJ2-7): GAGVSQSPRYKVTKRGQDVALRCDPISGHVSLYWYRQALGQGPEFLTYFNYEAQQDKSGLPNDRFSAERPEGSISTLTIQRTEQRDSAMYRCASSLEAAGIYEQYFGPGTRLTVT.

The chain uses TRBV6-5 and TRBJ2-5; the match to TRBD1 covers 11 bases. Germline-derived CDR1 and CDR2 are MNHEY and SVGAGI. The V and J ends lost 6 bases and 5 bases, in that order; junction bases with no gene match: 5. The length of the CDR3 is 14 residues. CDR3 in amino acids: CASRRTGGFETQYF. Written as DNA, the CDR3 is TGTGCCAGCAGACGGACAGGGGGCTTCGAGACCCAGTACTTC.

This rearrangement joins TRBV27 to TRBJ2-3; D unresolved. V was cut by 4 bases and J by 3 bases, with 14 bases left in between. This CDR3 is 15 amino acids long. The germline V gene has CDR1 MNHEY and CDR2 SMNVEV (reference sequence). The CDR3 region has the DNA TGTGCCAGCAGTTCCCACTCCCAAGCAACAGATACGCAGTATTTT. Amino acid sequence: CASSSHSQATDTQYF.

This clone was observed a handful of times. The J gene is TRBJ1-6, the V gene TRBV7-9; D remains ambiguous. The CDR3 spans 15 residues. Trimming removed 6 bases from V and 7 bases from J, with 16 bases in between. Germline assignment: CDR1 SEHNR and CDR2 FQNEAQ (reference sequence). Here the CDR3 DNA reads TGTGCCAGCAGTCCAGATCGGGTGAAAAATTCACCCCTCCACTTT. Residues: CASSPDRVKNSPLHF.

This clone was observed at least ten times. Written as DNA, the CDR3 is TGTGCCAGTAGTATCTCCAGCGTACACACCTACAATGAGCAGTTCTTC. It translates to CASSISSVHTYNEQFF. The V gene is TRBV19, the J gene TRBJ2-1; D gene ambiguous. This CDR3 contains 16 residues. V gave up 3 bases and J gave up 2 bases, with 14 bases separating them. Germline assignment: CDR1 LNHDA and CDR2 SQIVND (reference sequence).

The table lists this clone with a few counts. This chain connects TRBV6-5 to TRBJ1-3, with a weak D call TRBD1 (6 bases). This CDR3 spans 15 amino acids. Germline lookup yields CDR1 MNHEY and CDR2 SVGAGI. V lost 5 bases and J lost 0, with 11 bases in between. CDR3 DNA sequence: TGTGCCAGCAGTCCTTCGGACAGCTCTGGAAACACCATATATTTT. This sequence encodes CASSPSDSSGNTIYF.

A few counts support this clone. The CDR3 spells CAFQGAGQPQHF. The CDR3 DNA reads TGTGCCTTCCAGGGGGCGGGACAGCCCCAGCATTTT. The chain combines TRBV30 with TRBJ1-5; TRBD1 aligns across 8 bases. J lost 7 bases, V lost 7 bases, and 6 bases had no gene match. This CDR3 has 12 amino acids. Germline assignment: CDR1 GTSNPN and CDR2 SVGIG (reference sequence).